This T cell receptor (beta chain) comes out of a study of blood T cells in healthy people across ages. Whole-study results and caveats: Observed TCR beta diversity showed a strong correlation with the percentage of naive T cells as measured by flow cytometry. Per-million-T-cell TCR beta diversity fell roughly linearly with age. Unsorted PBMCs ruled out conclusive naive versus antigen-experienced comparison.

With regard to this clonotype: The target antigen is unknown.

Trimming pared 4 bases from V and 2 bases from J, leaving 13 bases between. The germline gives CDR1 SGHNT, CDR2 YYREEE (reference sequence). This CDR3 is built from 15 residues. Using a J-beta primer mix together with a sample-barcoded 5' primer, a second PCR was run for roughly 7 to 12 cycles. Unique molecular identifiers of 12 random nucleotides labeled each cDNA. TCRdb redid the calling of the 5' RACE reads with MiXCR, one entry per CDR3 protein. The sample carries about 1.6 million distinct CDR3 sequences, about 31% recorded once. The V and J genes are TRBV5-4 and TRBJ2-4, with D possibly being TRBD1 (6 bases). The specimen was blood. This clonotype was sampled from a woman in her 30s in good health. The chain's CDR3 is CASSGEGGPKNIQYF. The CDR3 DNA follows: TGTGCCAGCAGCGGGGAAGGGGGACCCAAAAACATTCAGTACTTC.